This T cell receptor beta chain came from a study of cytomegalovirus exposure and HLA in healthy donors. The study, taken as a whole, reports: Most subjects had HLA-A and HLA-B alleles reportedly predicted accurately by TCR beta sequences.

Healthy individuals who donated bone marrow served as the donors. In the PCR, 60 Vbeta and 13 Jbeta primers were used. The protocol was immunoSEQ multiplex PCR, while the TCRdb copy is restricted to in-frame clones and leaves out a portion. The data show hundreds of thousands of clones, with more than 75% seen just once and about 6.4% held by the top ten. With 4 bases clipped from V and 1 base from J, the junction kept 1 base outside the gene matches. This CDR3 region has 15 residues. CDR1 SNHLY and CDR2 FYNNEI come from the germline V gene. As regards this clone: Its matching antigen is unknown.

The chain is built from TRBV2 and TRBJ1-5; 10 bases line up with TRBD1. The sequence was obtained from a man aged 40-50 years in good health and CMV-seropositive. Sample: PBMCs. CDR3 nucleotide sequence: TGTGCCAGCAGTGGGGGACAGGGGAGCAATCAGCCCCAGCATTTT. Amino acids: CASSGGQGSNQPQHF.